This T cell receptor (beta chain) was profiled in a study of memory CD4+ T cells and cytomegalovirus serostatus. Whole-study context: This sample comes from healthy Belgian adults, 8 to 10 CMV seropositive, about 23 seronegative. General study results and limits: Suggested: most of the CMV-linked TCR signature lies in CD4+ memory cells.

V trimming: 1 base; J trimming: 2 bases; junction bases outside the gene matches: 5. CDR3 length: 15 residues. Germline CDR1 MNHEY, CDR2 SMNVEV (reference sequence). Single viable CD3+CD4+CD8-CD45RO+ cells were sorted as the memory CD4+ T cells. Serum IgG to CMV pp150, pp28, p38 and p52 defined serostatus. A remark on this clone: Its antigen is as yet unknown.

Sequencing was performed with immunoSEQ multiplex PCR; in TCRdb, only in-frame clones are kept and a portion is missing. This sample has around 63,000 clones, with around 81% found just once. The sample comprised memory CD4+ T cells from blood. The chain recombines TRBV27 with TRBJ2-7; 7 positions match TRBD1. The receptor was isolated from an adult in good health and CMV-seronegative. Some clones in this sample may be carry-over from other donors' samples. CDR3 sequence: CASSLFGDSTYEQYF. Written as DNA, the CDR3 is TGTGCCAGCAGTTTATTTGGGGACAGCACCTACGAGCAGTACTTC.